One and the same sample provided the 2 T cell receptor beta chains below, sequenced in a study of T cells in Graves' hyperthyroidism and ophthalmopathy. Using RNA transcripts as the source, TCR beta CDR3 regions were amplified. During a first-round RT-PCR of the TCR CDR3, the HTBI primer set was used. TCRdb re-analysed the multiplex PCR reads in MiXCR, keeping a single row per CDR3 protein. The profile shows about 640,000 distinct CDR3 sequences, more than 12% of them singletons. The source material was blood. The receptors originated from a woman in her forties or fifties with Graves' ophthalmopathy.

This clonotype was seen a few times. No conserved phenylalanine or tryptophan ends this CDR3, so it is likely a read error. This chain connects TRBV12-3 or TRBV12-4 to TRBJ2-2; 8 bases line up with TRBD2. This CDR3 contains 17 residues. V shed 3 bases and J 0 bases; nucleotides not matched to a gene: 6. The CDR3 loop is CASSLGSSGSNTGELFS. The CDR3 coding sequence is TGTGCCAGCAGTTTGGGTTCTAGCGGGTCGAACACCGGGGAGCTGTTTTCT.

This clonotype has a handful of counts. The rearrangement uses TRBV28 and TRBJ1-5; D uncertain. Trimming stripped 3 bases from V and 3 bases from J, with 12 bases between. The CDR3 sequence is 15 residues long. Germline lookup yields CDR1 MDHEN and CDR2 SYDVKM. CDR3 in DNA: TGTGCCAGCAGTTTGGTTGGCAGAGACAATCAGCCCCAGCATTTT. Its translation: CASSLVGRDNQPQHF.